A selection of T cell receptor beta chains follows, all from one sample in a study of blood T cell repertoires in COVID-19. Sequencing used immunoSEQ multiplex PCR; TCRdb keeps in-frame clones, though not all of them. The sample carries 250,000 to 300,000 clones, roughly nine tenths recorded once. Sequences were obtained from PBMCs or T cells enriched from blood (not recorded which). The receptor source for this set is a human donor in a cohort exposed to, infected with or recovered from COVID-19 (not recorded which). The donor label of this sample is uncertain. Each CDR3 is given with its conserved first and last residue. D genes are given only for firm matches. Not every row has a clone size; where given, it reads once, few, many or a size class.

j_gene: TRBJ1-4
d_gene: -
abundance: once
v_gene: TRBV25-1
CDR3aa: CASSPSRTGEKLFF
CDR3nt: TGTGCCAGCAGCCCATCACGAACGGGGGAAAAACTGTTTTTT

j_gene: TRBJ1-1
d_gene: -
abundance: -
v_gene: TRBV12-5
CDR3aa: CASGFPPFFEVMNTEAFF
CDR3nt: TGTGCTAGTGGTTTCCCTCCCTTTTTCGAGGTCATGAACACTGAAGCTTTCTTT

j_gene: TRBJ2-5
d_gene: -
abundance: -
v_gene: TRBV7-9
CDR3aa: CASSPARGAGTYETQYF
CDR3nt: TGTGCCAGCAGCCCAGCCCGGGGGGCGGGGACATACGAGACCCAGTACTTC

j_gene: TRBJ1-1
d_gene: -
abundance: -
v_gene: TRBV30
CDR3aa: CAWRTTGTEAFF
CDR3nt: TGTGCCTGGAGGACCACAGGGACTGAAGCTTTCTTT

j_gene: TRBJ1-1
d_gene: TRBD1
abundance: -
v_gene: TRBV14
CDR3aa: CASSQDEGAITEAFF
CDR3nt: TGTGCCAGCAGCCAAGATGAGGGGGCTATCACTGAAGCTTTCTTT

j_gene: TRBJ1-1
d_gene: -
abundance: -
v_gene: TRBV30
CDR3aa: CAWSVQTEAFF
CDR3nt: TGTGCCTGGAGTGTACAGACTGAAGCTTTCTTT

j_gene: TRBJ2-5
d_gene: -
abundance: -
v_gene: TRBV24-1
CDR3aa: CATSDLSLGGTQYF
CDR3nt: TGTGCCACCAGTGATTTAAGCCTAGGAGGGACCCAGTACTTC

j_gene: TRBJ2-7
d_gene: TRBD1
abundance: few
v_gene: TRBV5-6
CDR3aa: CASSLTGTGSHEQYF
CDR3nt: TGTGCCAGCAGTCTGACCGGGACAGGGTCCCACGAGCAGTACTTC

j_gene: TRBJ1-1
d_gene: -
abundance: -
v_gene: TRBV18
CDR3aa: CASSSVRNTEAFF
CDR3nt: TGTGCCAGCTCATCCGTGAGGAACACTGAAGCTTTCTTT

j_gene: TRBJ1-1
d_gene: -
abundance: -
v_gene: TRBV6-2/TRBV6-3
CDR3aa: CASSARDTDTEAFF
CDR3nt: TGTGCCAGCAGTGCCCGGGACACCGACACTGAAGCTTTCTTT

j_gene: TRBJ2-3
d_gene: TRBD2
abundance: -
v_gene: TRBV5-8
CDR3aa: CASSLALRGALGTDTQYF
CDR3nt: TGTGCCAGCAGCTTGGCATTGCGGGGGGCTCTTGGCACAGATACGCAGTATTTT

j_gene: TRBJ1-4
d_gene: -
abundance: -
v_gene: TRBV4-1
CDR3aa: CASSQDIPDTPNEKLFF
CDR3nt: TGCGCCAGCAGCCAAGATATTCCGGACACGCCTAATGAAAAACTGTTTTTT

j_gene: TRBJ1-2
d_gene: -
abundance: -
v_gene: TRBV27
CDR3aa: CASSSQGLDYGYTF
CDR3nt: TGTGCCAGCAGTTCACAGGGCCTTGACTATGGCTACACCTTC

j_gene: TRBJ2-2
d_gene: -
abundance: -
v_gene: TRBV3-1/TRBV3-2
CDR3aa: CASSQDLPGGELFF
CDR3nt: TGTGCCAGCAGCCAAGATCTACCTGGCGGGGAGCTGTTTTTT

j_gene: TRBJ2-3
d_gene: TRBD2
abundance: -
v_gene: TRBV10-3
CDR3aa: CAISEGTSGRTDTQYF
CDR3nt: TGTGCCATCAGTGAGGGGACTAGCGGACGCACAGATACGCAGTATTTT

j_gene: TRBJ1-4
d_gene: -
abundance: -
v_gene: TRBV25-1
CDR3aa: CASTFGGYSEKLFF
CDR3nt: TGTGCCAGCACCTTTGGGGGGTATTCAGAAAAACTGTTTTTT

j_gene: TRBJ1-6
d_gene: -
abundance: -
v_gene: TRBV9
CDR3aa: CASSVGGVGPGTPLHF
CDR3nt: TGTGCCAGCAGCGTAGGGGGGGTCGGACCCGGGACCCCCCTCCACTTT

j_gene: TRBJ2-7
d_gene: TRBD2
abundance: -
v_gene: TRBV27
CDR3aa: CASNLAGSYEQYF
CDR3nt: TGTGCCAGCAATCTAGCGGGATCCTACGAGCAGTACTTC

j_gene: TRBJ1-5
d_gene: TRBD1
abundance: -
v_gene: TRBV19
CDR3aa: CASKGGQVLNQPQHF
CDR3nt: TGTGCCAGTAAGGGGGGACAGGTTCTTAATCAGCCCCAGCATTTT

j_gene: TRBJ2-2
d_gene: TRBD1
abundance: -
v_gene: TRBV13
CDR3aa: CASSPGQTTGELFF
CDR3nt: TGTGCCAGCAGCCCGGGACAGACCACCGGGGAGCTGTTTTTT

j_gene: TRBJ2-3
d_gene: -
abundance: -
v_gene: TRBV30
CDR3aa: CALSGFLTDTQYF
CDR3nt: TGTGCCTTATCGGGATTCCTCACAGATACGCAGTATTTT

j_gene: TRBJ1-3
d_gene: TRBD1
abundance: once
v_gene: TRBV7-2
CDR3aa: CASSPLGRGSVTIYF
CDR3nt: TGTGCCAGCAGCCCCTTAGGCAGGGGGTCTGTCACCATATATTTT

j_gene: TRBJ2-2
d_gene: TRBD2
abundance: -
v_gene: TRBV9
CDR3aa: CASSVSSGGAGTGELFF
CDR3nt: TGTGCCAGCAGCGTCTCTAGCGGGGGGGCCGGCACCGGGGAGCTGTTTTTT

j_gene: TRBJ1-2
d_gene: -
abundance: -
v_gene: TRBV19
CDR3aa: CASMGVEGYYGYTF
CDR3nt: TGTGCCAGTATGGGCGTCGAGGGCTACTATGGCTACACCTTC

j_gene: TRBJ1-5
d_gene: -
abundance: few
v_gene: TRBV19
CDR3aa: CASSSKSRANQPQHF
CDR3nt: TGTGCCAGTAGTTCAAAATCGAGGGCGAATCAGCCCCAGCATTTT

j_gene: TRBJ1-6
d_gene: TRBD1
abundance: -
v_gene: TRBV5-6
CDR3aa: CASSWTGADDSPLHF
CDR3nt: TGTGCCAGCAGCTGGACAGGGGCCGATGATTCACCCCTCCACTTT

j_gene: TRBJ1-2
d_gene: -
abundance: few
v_gene: TRBV4-3
CDR3aa: CASSPATEYGYTF
CDR3nt: TGCGCCAGCAGCCCTGCGACAGAGTATGGCTACACCTTC

j_gene: TRBJ1-2
d_gene: -
abundance: -
v_gene: TRBV20-1
CDR3aa: CSARTVYGYTF
CDR3nt: TGCAGTGCTAGGACAGTCTATGGCTACACCTTC

j_gene: TRBJ2-1
d_gene: TRBD1
abundance: -
v_gene: TRBV4-1
CDR3aa: CASGGQGLHNEQFF
CDR3nt: TGCGCCAGCGGGGGACAGGGGCTCCACAATGAGCAGTTCTTC

j_gene: TRBJ2-2
d_gene: TRBD2
abundance: -
v_gene: TRBV2
CDR3aa: CASRLTSGGAGELFF
CDR3nt: TGTGCCAGCAGATTGACTAGCGGGGGGGCCGGGGAGCTGTTTTTT

j_gene: TRBJ1-2
d_gene: -
abundance: -
v_gene: TRBV4-1
CDR3aa: CASSQTNYGYTF
CDR3nt: TGCGCCAGCAGCCAAACAAACTATGGCTACACCTTC

j_gene: TRBJ1-3
d_gene: -
abundance: -
v_gene: TRBV2
CDR3aa: CASSVGGSGNTIYF
CDR3nt: TGTGCCAGCAGTGTCGGCGGCTCTGGAAACACCATATATTTT

j_gene: TRBJ2-7
d_gene: TRBD1
abundance: -
v_gene: TRBV5-1
CDR3aa: CASSLAPLQGTDEQYF
CDR3nt: TGCGCCAGCAGCTTGGCCCCCCTACAGGGGACGGACGAGCAGTACTTC

j_gene: TRBJ1-5
d_gene: -
abundance: -
v_gene: TRBV28
CDR3aa: CASSPGTWRSNQPQHF
CDR3nt: TGTGCCAGCAGTCCTGGGACATGGAGGAGCAATCAGCCCCAGCATTTT

j_gene: TRBJ2-7
d_gene: -
abundance: once
v_gene: TRBV5-6
CDR3aa: CASQGLSYEQYF
CDR3nt: TGTGCCAGCCAGGGACTCTCCTACGAGCAGTACTTC

j_gene: TRBJ2-3
d_gene: TRBD2
abundance: -
v_gene: TRBV12-5
CDR3aa: CASGFQLAGDTDTQYF
CDR3nt: TGTGCTAGTGGTTTTCAACTAGCGGGGGACACAGATACGCAGTATTTT

j_gene: TRBJ1-2
d_gene: TRBD1
abundance: -
v_gene: TRBV5-5
CDR3aa: CASSLDGQGNYGYTF
CDR3nt: TGTGCCAGCAGCTTGGACGGACAGGGCAACTATGGCTACACCTTC

j_gene: TRBJ2-7
d_gene: -
abundance: -
v_gene: TRBV2
CDR3aa: CASGPSLYEQYF
CDR3nt: TGTGCCAGCGGCCCTAGCCTCTACGAGCAGTACTTC

j_gene: TRBJ2-1
d_gene: TRBD1
abundance: -
v_gene: TRBV19
CDR3aa: CASSIRQGTYNEQFF
CDR3nt: TGTGCCAGTAGTATCAGACAGGGGACCTACAATGAGCAGTTCTTC

j_gene: TRBJ2-2
d_gene: TRBD2
abundance: -
v_gene: TRBV5-6
CDR3aa: CASSLPVGGGTTGELFF
CDR3nt: TGTGCCAGCAGCTTACCGGTCGGGGGGGGTACCACCGGGGAGCTGTTTTTT

j_gene: TRBJ2-1
d_gene: -
abundance: -
v_gene: TRBV2
CDR3aa: CASIPWSGSYNEQFF
CDR3nt: TGTGCCAGCATCCCATGGTCCGGGTCCTACAATGAGCAGTTCTTC

j_gene: TRBJ1-1
d_gene: -
abundance: once
v_gene: TRBV5-1
CDR3aa: CASRPDRMNTEAFF
CDR3nt: TGCGCCAGCAGACCGGACAGAATGAACACTGAAGCTTTCTTT

j_gene: TRBJ1-2
d_gene: -
abundance: -
v_gene: TRBV7-2
CDR3aa: CASSLVGGSGAGLNGYTF
CDR3nt: TGTGCCAGCAGCCTAGTGGGTGGTAGCGGAGCAGGGCTCAATGGCTACACCTTC

j_gene: TRBJ2-1
d_gene: TRBD2
abundance: -
v_gene: TRBV30
CDR3aa: CAWRSGAHNEQFF
CDR3nt: TGTGCCTGGAGGAGCGGGGCGCACAATGAGCAGTTCTTC

j_gene: TRBJ1-2
d_gene: -
abundance: few
v_gene: TRBV7-2
CDR3aa: CASSLAFGGGNYGYTF
CDR3nt: TGTGCCAGCAGCTTAGCATTTGGGGGAGGTAACTATGGCTACACCTTC

j_gene: TRBJ1-5
d_gene: -
abundance: -
v_gene: TRBV19
CDR3aa: CASSSGGLNQPQHF
CDR3nt: TGTGCCAGTAGTTCTGGGGGCTTAAATCAGCCCCAGCATTTT

j_gene: TRBJ2-1
d_gene: -
abundance: -
v_gene: TRBV18
CDR3aa: CASSPSMTWGQPPPYNEQFF
CDR3nt: TGTGCCAGCTCACCCTCAATGACGTGGGGGCAGCCGCCGCCATACAATGAGCAGTTCTTC

j_gene: TRBJ1-2
d_gene: TRBD1
abundance: once
v_gene: TRBV10-3
CDR3aa: CAFQAGQGPYGYTF
CDR3nt: TGTGCCTTTCAGGCGGGACAGGGGCCCTATGGCTACACCTTC

j_gene: TRBJ2-3
d_gene: TRBD2
abundance: -
v_gene: TRBV5-4
CDR3aa: CASSLSSGGEDTQYF
CDR3nt: TGTGCCAGCAGCTTGTCTAGCGGGGGGGAAGATACGCAGTATTTT

j_gene: TRBJ2-1
d_gene: -
abundance: -
v_gene: TRBV14
CDR3aa: CASSRYISNEQFF
CDR3nt: TGTGCCAGCAGCCGTTACATCAGCAATGAGCAGTTCTTC

j_gene: TRBJ1-1
d_gene: -
abundance: -
v_gene: TRBV2
CDR3aa: CASSVQGRAFF
CDR3nt: TGTGCCAGCAGTGTGCAGGGGCGAGCTTTCTTT

j_gene: TRBJ1-5
d_gene: -
abundance: -
v_gene: TRBV30
CDR3aa: CAWSAQNQPQHF
CDR3nt: TGTGCCTGGAGTGCCCAGAATCAGCCCCAGCATTTT

j_gene: TRBJ1-3
d_gene: -
abundance: -
v_gene: TRBV9
CDR3aa: CASSAQGSGNTIYF
CDR3nt: TGTGCCAGCAGCGCACAGGGATCTGGAAACACCATATATTTT